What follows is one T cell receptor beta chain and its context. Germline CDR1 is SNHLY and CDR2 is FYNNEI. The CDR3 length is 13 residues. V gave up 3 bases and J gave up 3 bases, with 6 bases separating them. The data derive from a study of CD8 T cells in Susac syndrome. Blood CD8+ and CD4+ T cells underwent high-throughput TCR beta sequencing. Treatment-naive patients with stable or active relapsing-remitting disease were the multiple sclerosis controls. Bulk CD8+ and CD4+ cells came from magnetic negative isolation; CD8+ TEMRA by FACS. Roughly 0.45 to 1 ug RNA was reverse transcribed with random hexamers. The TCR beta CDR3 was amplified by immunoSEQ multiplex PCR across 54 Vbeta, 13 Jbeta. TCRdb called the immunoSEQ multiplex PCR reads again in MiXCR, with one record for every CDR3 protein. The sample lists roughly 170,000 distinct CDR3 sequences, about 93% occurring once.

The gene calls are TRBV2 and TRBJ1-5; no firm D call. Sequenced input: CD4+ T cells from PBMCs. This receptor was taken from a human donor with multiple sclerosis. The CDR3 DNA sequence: TGTGCCAGCAGTGAGGACTTCAATCAGCCCCAGCATTTT. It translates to CASSEDFNQPQHF.